This T cell receptor beta chain was captured in a study of cytomegalovirus exposure and HLA in healthy donors. Study overall: Clustering assigned 81% of the approximately 400 genotyped donors to the Caucasian-associated ancestry cluster. Study outcomes and limitations: Altogether, around 160 TCR beta chains were recorded as cytomegalovirus-associated. The study dropped some indistinguishable V segments, TRBV6-2 and TRBV6-3 among them.

In the PCR, 60 Vbeta and 13 Jbeta primers were used. Clones were sequenced by immunoSEQ multiplex PCR, and TCRdb holds only the in-frame ones, with some missing. The data contain 210,000 or so clones, about 75% of them singletons. On this clone itself: Its antigen remains unidentified.

The donors comprised healthy bone marrow donors. Germline CDR1 and CDR2: MNHNS and SASEGT. The CDR3 length is 13 residues. V lost 4 bases to trimming and J lost 1 base, with 7 bases between them. This sequence was found in a man aged 18 to 29 in good health and CMV-seronegative. V is TRBV6-1 and J is TRBJ1-1; D ambiguous. Sequenced material: PBMCs. This CDR3 is CASSVQPNTEAFF. DNA for the CDR3: TGTGCCAGCAGTGTACAGCCGAACACTGAAGCTTTCTTT.